This T cell receptor beta chain was captured by sequencing in a study of T cell responses to AZD1222 COVID-19 vaccine. General study results and limits: Researchers report vaccine-associated CD4 TCRs spanning spike, with dominance at 160-218 and 743-854. Females made up more of the donors, who were largely white British, and clonal diversity may have come out too low. Spike-specific TCR breadth and depth both grew after two AZD1222 doses. Repertoires were obtained only post-peak T cell response.

The data were produced by immunoSEQ multiplex PCR, yet TCRdb's version contains in-frame clones alone and is incomplete. The table shows about 150,000 clones, with 75% to 95% occurring only once. Concerning this clone: The target antigen is unknown.

The CDR3 extends over 14 amino acids. CDR1 and CDR2 (germline): SEHNR, FQNEAQ (reference sequence). Deletions cut 8 bases from V and 6 bases from J, with 19 bases between. The receptor's source is an adult in good health. This specimen was peripheral blood, taken on day 0 of AZD1222 vaccination. The chain is built from TRBV7-9 and TRBJ1-1; D not resolved. The CDR3: CASSPKTDPAEAFF. Written as DNA, the CDR3 is TGTGCCAGCTCCCCGAAAACAGATCCCGCTGAAGCTTTCTTT.